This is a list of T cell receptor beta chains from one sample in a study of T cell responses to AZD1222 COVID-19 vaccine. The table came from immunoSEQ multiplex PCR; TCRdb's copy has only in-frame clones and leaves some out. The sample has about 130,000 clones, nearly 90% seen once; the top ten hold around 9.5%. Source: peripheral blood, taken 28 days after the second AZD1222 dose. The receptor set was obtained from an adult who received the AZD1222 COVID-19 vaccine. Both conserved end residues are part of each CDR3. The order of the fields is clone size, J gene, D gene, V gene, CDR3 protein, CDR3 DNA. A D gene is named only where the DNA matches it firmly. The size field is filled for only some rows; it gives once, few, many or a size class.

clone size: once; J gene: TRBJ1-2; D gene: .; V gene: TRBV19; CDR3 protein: CASSEGPNYGYTF; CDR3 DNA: TGTGCCAGTAGTGAAGGGCCGAACTATGGCTACACCTTC
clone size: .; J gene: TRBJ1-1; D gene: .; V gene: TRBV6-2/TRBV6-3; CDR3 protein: CASSYQMNTEAFF; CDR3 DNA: TGTGCCAGCAGTTATCAGATGAACACTGAAGCTTTCTTT
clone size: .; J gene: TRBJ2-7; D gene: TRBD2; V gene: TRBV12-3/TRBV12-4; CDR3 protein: CASGLAGDEQYF; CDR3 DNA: TGTGCCAGCGGACTAGCGGGGGACGAGCAGTACTTC
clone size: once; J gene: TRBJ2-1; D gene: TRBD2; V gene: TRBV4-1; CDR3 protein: CASSQPLADPYNEQFF; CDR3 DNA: TGCGCCAGCAGCCAACCACTAGCGGACCCTTACAATGAGCAGTTCTTC
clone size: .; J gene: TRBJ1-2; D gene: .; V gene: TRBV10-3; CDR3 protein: CAIGHLYGYTF; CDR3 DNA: TGTGCCATCGGACATCTATATGGCTACACCTTC
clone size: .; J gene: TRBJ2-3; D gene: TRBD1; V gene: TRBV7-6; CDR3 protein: CASSRGQGISDTQYF; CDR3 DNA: TGTGCCAGCAGCAGGGGACAGGGGATATCAGATACGCAGTATTTT
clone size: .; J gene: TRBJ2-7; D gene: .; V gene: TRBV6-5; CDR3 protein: CASAGGPVQYF; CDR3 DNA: TGTGCCAGCGCGGGTGGCCCGGTGCAGTACTTC
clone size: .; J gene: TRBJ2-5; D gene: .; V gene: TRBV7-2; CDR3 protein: CASSLEGSSQYF; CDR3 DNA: TGTGCCAGCAGCTTAGAGGGCAGTAGCCAGTACTTC
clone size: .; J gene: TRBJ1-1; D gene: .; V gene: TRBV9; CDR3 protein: CASSPTEGNTEAFF; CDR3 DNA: TGTGCCAGCAGCCCAACCGAGGGGAACACTGAAGCTTTCTTT
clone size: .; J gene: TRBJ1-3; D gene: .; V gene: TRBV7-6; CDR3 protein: CASSATAQAGNTIYF; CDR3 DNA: TGTGCCAGCAGCGCGACAGCTCAAGCTGGAAACACCATATATTTT
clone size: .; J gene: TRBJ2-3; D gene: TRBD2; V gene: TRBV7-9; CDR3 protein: CASSVPWGGVTDTQYF; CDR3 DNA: TGTGCCAGCAGCGTTCCATGGGGGGGGGTCACAGATACGCAGTATTTT
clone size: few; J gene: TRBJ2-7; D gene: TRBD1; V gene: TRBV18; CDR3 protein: CASSLGTGTYEQYF; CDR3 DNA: TGTGCCAGCTCACTGGGGACAGGGACCTACGAGCAGTACTTC
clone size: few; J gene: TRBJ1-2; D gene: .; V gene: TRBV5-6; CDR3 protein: CASSLWDYGYTF; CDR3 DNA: TGTGCCAGCAGCTTGTGGGACTATGGCTACACCTTC
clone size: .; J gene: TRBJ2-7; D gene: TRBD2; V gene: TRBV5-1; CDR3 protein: CASSLSWGGKEQYF; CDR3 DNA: TGCGCCAGCAGCTTGTCGTGGGGGGGTAAAGAGCAGTACTTC
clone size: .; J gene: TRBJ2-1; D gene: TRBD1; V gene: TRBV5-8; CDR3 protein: CASSWGTGLGSYNEQFF; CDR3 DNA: TGTGCCAGCAGCTGGGGGACAGGGCTGGGATCCTACAATGAGCAGTTCTTC
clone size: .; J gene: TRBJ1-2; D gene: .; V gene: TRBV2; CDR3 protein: CASRRTEGDYGYTF; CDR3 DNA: TGTGCCAGCAGGCGGACGGAAGGTGACTATGGCTACACCTTC
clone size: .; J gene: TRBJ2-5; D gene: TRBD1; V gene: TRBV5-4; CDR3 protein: CASSSARGLQETQYF; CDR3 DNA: TGTGCCAGCAGCTCCGCCAGGGGGTTACAAGAGACCCAGTACTTC
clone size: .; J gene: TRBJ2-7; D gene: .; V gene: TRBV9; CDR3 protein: CASSVEDGPPSYEQYF; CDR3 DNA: TGTGCCAGCAGCGTAGAGGACGGCCCCCCATCCTACGAGCAGTACTTC
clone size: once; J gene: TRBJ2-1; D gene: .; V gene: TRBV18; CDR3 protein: CASSPQRWDGGNEQFF; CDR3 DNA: TGTGCCAGCTCACCCCAGAGGTGGGACGGTGGCAATGAGCAGTTCTTC
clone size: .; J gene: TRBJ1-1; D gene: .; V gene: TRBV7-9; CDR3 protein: CASSLMDGNTEAFF; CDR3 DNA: TGTGCCAGCAGCCTAATGGACGGGAACACTGAAGCTTTCTTT
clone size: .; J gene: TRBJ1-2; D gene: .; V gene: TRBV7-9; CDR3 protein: CASSLDSYGYTF; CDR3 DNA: TGTGCCAGCAGCTTAGACAGCTATGGCTACACCTTC
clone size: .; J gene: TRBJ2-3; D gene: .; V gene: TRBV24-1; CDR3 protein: CATGDSTDTQYF; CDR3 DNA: TGTGCCACCGGGGACAGCACAGATACGCAGTATTTT
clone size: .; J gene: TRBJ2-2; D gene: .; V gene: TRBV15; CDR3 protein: CATSRNRGGNTGELFF; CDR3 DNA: TGTGCCACCAGCAGAAATCGGGGCGGGAACACCGGGGAGCTGTTTTTT
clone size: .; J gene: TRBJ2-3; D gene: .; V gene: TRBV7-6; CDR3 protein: CASSLPPTDTQYF; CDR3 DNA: TGTGCCAGCAGCTTACCACCCACAGATACGCAGTATTTT
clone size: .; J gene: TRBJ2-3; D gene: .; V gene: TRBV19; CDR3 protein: CASSISPPGRVTQYF; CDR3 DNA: TGTGCCAGTAGTATAAGTCCCCCGGGCCGGGTTACGCAGTATTTT
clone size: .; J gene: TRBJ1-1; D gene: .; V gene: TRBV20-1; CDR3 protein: CSARDGAFF; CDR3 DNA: TGCAGTGCTAGAGATGGGGCCTTCTTT
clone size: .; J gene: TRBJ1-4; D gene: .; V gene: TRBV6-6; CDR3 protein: CASSPPTIF; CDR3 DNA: TGTGCCAGCAGCCCACCAACCATTTTT
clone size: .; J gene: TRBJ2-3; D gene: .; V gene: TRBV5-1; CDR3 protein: CASSLSVGSLSTDTQYF; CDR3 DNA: TGCGCCAGCAGTTTAAGTGTGGGGTCTTTGAGCACAGATACGCAGTATTTT
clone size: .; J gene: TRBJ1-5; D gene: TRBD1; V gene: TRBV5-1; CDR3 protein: CASSSTGTGAFLSNQPQHF; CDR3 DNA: TGCGCCAGCAGCTCCACCGGGACAGGGGCCTTTCTTAGCAATCAGCCCCAGCATTTT
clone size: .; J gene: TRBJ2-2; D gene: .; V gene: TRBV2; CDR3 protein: CASSDNSATGELFF; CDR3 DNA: TGTGCCAGCAGTGACAACAGTGCCACCGGGGAGCTGTTTTTT
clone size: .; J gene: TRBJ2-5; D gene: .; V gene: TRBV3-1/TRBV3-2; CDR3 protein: CASSQDRETQYF; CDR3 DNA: TGTGCCAGCAGCCAAGATCGAGAGACCCAGTACTTC
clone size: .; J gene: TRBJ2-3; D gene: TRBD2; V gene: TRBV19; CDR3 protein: CASVAGGGTDTQYF; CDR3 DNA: TGTGCCAGTGTGGCGGGAGGTGGCACAGATACGCAGTATTTT
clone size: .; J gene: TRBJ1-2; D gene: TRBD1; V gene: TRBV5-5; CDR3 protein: CASSLQGANDGYTF; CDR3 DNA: TGTGCCAGCAGCCTGCAGGGGGCTAACGATGGCTACACCTTC
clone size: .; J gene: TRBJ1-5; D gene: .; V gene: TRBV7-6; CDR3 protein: CASSLFQGPREPQHF; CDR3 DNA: TGTGCCAGCAGCTTATTCCAGGGCCCCAGAGAGCCCCAGCATTTT
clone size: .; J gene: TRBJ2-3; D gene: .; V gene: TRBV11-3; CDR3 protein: CASSLSPGDTQYF; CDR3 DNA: TGTGCCAGCAGCTTGTCTCCAGGAGATACGCAGTATTTT
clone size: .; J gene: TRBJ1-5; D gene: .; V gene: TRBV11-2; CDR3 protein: CASSKQGSGQPQHF; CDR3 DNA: TGTGCCAGCAGCAAACAGGGATCAGGTCAGCCCCAGCATTTT
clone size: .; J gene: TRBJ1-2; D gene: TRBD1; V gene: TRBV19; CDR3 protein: CASSIQGDGYTF; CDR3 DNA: TGTGCCAGTAGTATCCAGGGGGATGGCTACACCTTC
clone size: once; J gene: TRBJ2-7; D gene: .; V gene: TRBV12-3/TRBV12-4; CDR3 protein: CASSFRQSYEQYF; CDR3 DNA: TGTGCCAGCAGTTTTCGGCAGAGCTACGAGCAGTACTTC
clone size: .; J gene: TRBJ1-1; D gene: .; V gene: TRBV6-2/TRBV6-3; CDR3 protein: CASSSFGPSNTEAFF; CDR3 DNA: TGTGCCAGCAGCTCTTTCGGACCGTCGAACACTGAAGCTTTCTTT